This record covers a single T cell receptor beta chain. Its antigen remains unidentified. The data were obtained in a study of Ad26.COV2.S vaccination and SARS-CoV-2 variants. About the study: Donor was one of the participants in the Ad26.COV2.S arm of the COV1001 trial. Once, or twice with 56 days between doses, Ad26.COV2.S was given intramuscularly.

Treatment described: around 19 received Ad26.COV2.S at low or high dose, single or two shots; about 5 received placebo; per-sample allocation not given. At day 63 after the first vaccine or placebo injection, samples were drawn. Germline-derived CDR1 and CDR2 are MNHEY and SVGAGI. The germline V and J ends were trimmed by 0 bases and 4 bases, with 6 bases remaining between them. The CDR3 is 13 residues long. Sequencing was performed with immunoSEQ multiplex PCR; in TCRdb, only in-frame clones are kept and a portion is missing. The sample consists of around 310,000 clones, about 90% of them appearing once. The study, taken as a whole, reports: Breadth of non-spike TCRs did not differ between vaccinees and placebo recipients. There was reportedly substantial breadth in spike-specific CD8+ and CD4+ T cell responses after vaccination.

The genes are TRBV6-5 and TRBJ1-2; TRBD1 might be the D (5 bases). The sequences come from peripheral blood, collected in a trial of Ad26.COV2.S vaccine versus placebo. This clonotype originated in a person between 18 and 60 years old who received the Ad26.COV2.S COVID-19 vaccine or a placebo. As DNA, the CDR3 is TGTGCCAGCAGTTACTCAGGGGTCTATGGCTACACCTTC. Translating gives CASSYSGVYGYTF.